The text below deals with one T cell receptor beta chain. This specimen comes from a study of blood T cell repertoires in COVID-19. Study details: Samples of COVID-19 (acute and convalescent) were obtained from the United States, Italy and Spain. From T cells, B-cell-depleted T cells, or PBMCs came the material, which was cDNA or gDNA.

The CDR3 runs to 17 residues. Germline assignment: CDR1 MNHEY and CDR2 SVGEGT. Trimming took 6 bases from V and 3 from J; bases not matched to a gene: 14. Original analysis: Nucleated cell counts were estimated from reference gene primer amplification. Method: immunoSEQ multiplex PCR; TCRdb's copy keeps in-frame clones and lacks some. V, J and clone size are taken as reported in that table, and D and trimming were inferred from the DNA itself. The sample lists about 29,000 clones, more than 70% occurring once. The clonotype was recovered from a human donor in a cohort sampled during active COVID-19. Sequenced sample: peripheral blood. The V gene is TRBV6-2 or TRBV6-3, the J gene TRBJ2-7; 10 nucleotides line up with TRBD1. As DNA, the CDR3 is TGTGCCAGCAGCGCCCCTGGTTGGGACAGGGGACGCTACGAGCAGTACTTC. Amino acids: CASSAPGWDRGRYEQYF.